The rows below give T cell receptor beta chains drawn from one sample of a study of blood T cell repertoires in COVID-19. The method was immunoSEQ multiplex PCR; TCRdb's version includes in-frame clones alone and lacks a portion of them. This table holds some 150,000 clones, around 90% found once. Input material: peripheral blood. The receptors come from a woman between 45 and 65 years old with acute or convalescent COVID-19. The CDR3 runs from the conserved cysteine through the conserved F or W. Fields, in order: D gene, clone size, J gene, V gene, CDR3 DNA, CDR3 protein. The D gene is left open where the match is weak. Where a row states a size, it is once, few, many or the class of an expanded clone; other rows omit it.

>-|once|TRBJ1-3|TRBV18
TGTGCCAGCTCACCGAGAGGAGGAGCTGGAAACACCATATATTTT
CASSPRGGAGNTIYF
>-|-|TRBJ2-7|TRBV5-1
TGCGCCAGCAGCTTCACGGACACCTACGAGCAGTACTTC
CASSFTDTYEQYF
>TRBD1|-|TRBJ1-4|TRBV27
TGTGCCAGCAGTACTCAGAGGGACAGGGGACTGCCTGGTAATGAAAAACTGTTTTTT
CASSTQRDRGLPGNEKLFF
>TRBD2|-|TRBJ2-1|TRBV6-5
TGTGCCAGCAGTTATGGCGGGGGGACCCTAGGTTATGAGCAGTTCTTC
CASSYGGGTLGYEQFF
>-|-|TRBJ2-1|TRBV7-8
TGTGCCAGCAGCTTAGGGAGTGGCTACAATGAGCAGTTCTTC
CASSLGSGYNEQFF
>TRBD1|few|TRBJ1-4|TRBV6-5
TGTGCCAGCAGTAACGGACAGGCTTTTAATGAAAAACTGTTTTTT
CASSNGQAFNEKLFF
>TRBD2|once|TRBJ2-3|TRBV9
TGTGCCAGCACGGCGGGGGGGTCCACAGATACGCAGTATTTT
CASTAGGSTDTQYF
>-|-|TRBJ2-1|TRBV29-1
TGCAGCCCCGTAGCTTACAATGAGCAGTTCTTC
CSPVAYNEQFF
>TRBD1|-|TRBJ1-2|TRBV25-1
TGTGCCAGCAGTCCGACAGGGGGGTTTGGCTACACCTTC
CASSPTGGFGYTF
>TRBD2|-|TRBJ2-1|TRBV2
TGTGCCAGCAGCAATAGACCCGGGACTAGCGGCTACAATGAGCAGTTCTTC
CASSNRPGTSGYNEQFF
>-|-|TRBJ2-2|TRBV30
TGTGCCTGGATTGCGGGGACGAACACCGGGGAGCTGTTTTTT
CAWIAGTNTGELFF
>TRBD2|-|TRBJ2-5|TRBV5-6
TGTGCCAGCACTTTGGGGGGTAGCGGGATAATTAGCGGGACCCAGTACTTC
CASTLGGSGIISGTQYF
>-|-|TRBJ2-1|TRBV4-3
TGCGCCAGCAGCCAAGGGCGAGGATTTCTCGATGAGCAGTTCTTC
CASSQGRGFLDEQFF
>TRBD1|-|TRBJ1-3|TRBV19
TGTGCCAGTAACCGTCCCGGGACAGGGGGAATTAGTGGAAACACCATATATTTT
CASNRPGTGGISGNTIYF
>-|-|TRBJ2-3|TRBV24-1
TGTGCCACGGGGCCGAATTCAGATACGCAGTATTTT
CATGPNSDTQYF
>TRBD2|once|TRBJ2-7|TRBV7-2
TGTGCCAGCAGCTTAGGACTAGCCGCCTACGAGCAGTACTTC
CASSLGLAAYEQYF
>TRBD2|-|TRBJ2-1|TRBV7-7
TGTGCCAGCAGCTTACTAGCGGGAGGGGCCAATGAGCAGTTCTTC
CASSLLAGGANEQFF
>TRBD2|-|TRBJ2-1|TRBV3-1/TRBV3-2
TGTGCCAGCAGCCACCTTAGCGGGGAGCAGTTCTTC
CASSHLSGEQFF
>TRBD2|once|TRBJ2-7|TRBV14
TGTGCCAGCAGCCAAGATCACTTAGGGACTAGCTCGTCCTACGAGCAGTACTTC
CASSQDHLGTSSSYEQYF
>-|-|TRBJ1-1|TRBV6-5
TGTGCCAGCAGTTACCAGGGTCCCCACACTGAAGCTTTCTTT
CASSYQGPHTEAFF
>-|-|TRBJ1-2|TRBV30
TGTGCCTGGAGGGAGACAGGTGGGGCGAAAGGCTACACCTTC
CAWRETGGAKGYTF
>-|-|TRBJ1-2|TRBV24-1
TGTGCCACCAGTGATTCCAACGGGGGATCTGGCTACACCTTC
CATSDSNGGSGYTF
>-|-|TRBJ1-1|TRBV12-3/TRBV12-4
TGTGCCAGCAGCTACAGGGTCAGCGAAGCTTTCTTT
CASSYRVSEAFF
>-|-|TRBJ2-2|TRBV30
TGTGCCTGCGGTCCGGGGGAGCTGTTTTTT
CACGPGELFF
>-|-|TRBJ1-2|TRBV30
TGTGCCTGGACCCTGAAAGGGGGGGGAGGCTACACCTTC
CAWTLKGGGGYTF
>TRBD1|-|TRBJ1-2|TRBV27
TGTGCCAGCAGTTTACACGGGACAGCGAACTATGGCTACACCTTC
CASSLHGTANYGYTF
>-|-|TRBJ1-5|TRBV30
TGTGCCTGGACGGGTGGTAAAGGTCAGCCCCAGCATTTT
CAWTGGKGQPQHF
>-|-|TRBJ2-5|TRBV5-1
TGCGCCAGCAGCTTGGGTATCCTATCATCCCAGTACTTC
CASSLGILSSQYF
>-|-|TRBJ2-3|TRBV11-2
TGTGCCAGCAGCTTAGAAGGCGGGACCATAGATACGCAGTATTTT
CASSLEGGTIDTQYF
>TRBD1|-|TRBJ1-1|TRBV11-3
TGTGCCAGCAGCTTACAGGGGGCCACGATCGGTGAAGCTTTCTTT
CASSLQGATIGEAFF
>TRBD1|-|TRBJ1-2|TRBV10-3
TGTGCCTCGAACGTTGGGACAGGGGGTCGCTACACCTTC
CASNVGTGGRYTF
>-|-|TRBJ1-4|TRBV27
TGTGCCAGCAGTTGGCGGGGTATGGGTGAAAAACTGTTTTTT
CASSWRGMGEKLFF
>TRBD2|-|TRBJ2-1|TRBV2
TGTGCCAGCAGGGTAGCGGGGGGGCTGGTCAATGAGCAGTTCTTC
CASRVAGGLVNEQFF
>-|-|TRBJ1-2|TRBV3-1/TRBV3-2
TGTGCCAGCAGCCAAGCTGGGGGGGGCCAAAACTATGGCTACACCTTC
CASSQAGGGQNYGYTF
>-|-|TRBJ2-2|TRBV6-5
TGTGCCAGCAGTTATATTACAGTGAACACCGGGGAGCTGTTTTTT
CASSYITVNTGELFF
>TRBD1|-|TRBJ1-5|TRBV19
TGTGCCAGTAGTATTGGGGACAGTTATGGGGGTAGAAATCAGCCCCAGCATTTT
CASSIGDSYGGRNQPQHF
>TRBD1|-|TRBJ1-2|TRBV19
TGTGCCAGTAGTATCCCGGACAGGGATGGCTACACCTTC
CASSIPDRDGYTF
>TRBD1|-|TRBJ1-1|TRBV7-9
TGTGCCAGCAGCCTAGGGACAGGGATGAACACTGAAGCTTTCTTT
CASSLGTGMNTEAFF
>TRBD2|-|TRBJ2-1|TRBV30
TGTGCCTGGGGGGGGCGGGAGGACCAAAATGAGCAGTTCTTC
CAWGGREDQNEQFF
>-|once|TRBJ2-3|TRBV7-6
TGTGCCAGCAGCTCGCCAGGGCGGAAAGGGGCAGATACGCAGTATTTT
CASSSPGRKGADTQYF
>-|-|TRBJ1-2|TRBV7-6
TGTGCCAGCAGCCCACCCACCGGTGGCTACACCTTC
CASSPPTGGYTF
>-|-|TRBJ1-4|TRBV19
TGTGCCACCCGAACCTGGGAGAGCTTTGGGACTAATGAAAAACTGTTTTTT
CATRTWESFGTNEKLFF
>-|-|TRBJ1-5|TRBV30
TGTGCCTGGAGCCCCCCAGGGTATAGCAATCAGCCCCAGCATTTT
CAWSPPGYSNQPQHF
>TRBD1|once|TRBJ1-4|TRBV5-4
TGTGCCAGCACGAAGGGACAGGATGAAAAACTGTTTTTT
CASTKGQDEKLFF
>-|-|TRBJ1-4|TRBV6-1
TGTGCCAGCAGTGAAATCAGCGGCGAAAAACTGTTTTTT
CASSEISGEKLFF
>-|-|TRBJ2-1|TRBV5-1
TGCGCCAGCAGCCCTTCCCTAGGACAGACCTACAATGAGCAGTTCTTC
CASSPSLGQTYNEQFF
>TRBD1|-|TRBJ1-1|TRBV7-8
TGTGCCAGCAGCTTTTACAGGGGGCAGAACACTGAAGCTTTCTTT
CASSFYRGQNTEAFF
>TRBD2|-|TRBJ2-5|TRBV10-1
TGCGCCAGCAGTGAGTCTCTAGCGGGGGGGTTACAAGAGACCCAGTACTTC
CASSESLAGGLQETQYF
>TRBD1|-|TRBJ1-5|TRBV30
TGTGCCTCCGGACAGGGAAATCAGCCCCAGCATTTT
CASGQGNQPQHF